Listed below are T cell receptor beta chains from one sample, sequenced in a study of regulatory T cells in long-lasting Graves disease. TCRdb reprocessed the multiplex PCR reads via MiXCR and lists one record per CDR3 protein. The table has about 660,000 distinct CDR3 sequences, around 30% seen once; the top ten hold about two fifths. The sample here was peripheral blood mononuclear cells (PBMCs), taken when the disease was refractory, from a patient treated with antithyroid drugs. The receptors come from a female donor with Graves disease. Both conserved end residues are part of each CDR3. A D gene is named only where the DNA matches it firmly. Clone size is shown for a subset of rows, as once, few, many or a class of expanded clone.

V: TRBV6-4; size: few; J: TRBJ2-7; D: .; CDR3: CASSYVADDYEQYF; DNA: TGTGCCAGCAGTTACGTGGCGGACGACTACGAGCAGTACTTC
V: TRBV15; size: few; J: TRBJ2-7; D: .; CDR3: CATSRDSTYEQYF; DNA: TGTGCCACCAGCAGGGACAGTACCTACGAGCAGTACTTC
V: TRBV10-3; size: .; J: TRBJ2-2; D: .; CDR3: CAISESTPTGELFF; DNA: TGTGCCATCAGTGAGTCGACTCCCACTGGGGAGCTGTTTTTT
V: TRBV28; size: many; J: TRBJ1-4; D: .; CDR3: CASSFTRDEKLFF; DNA: TGTGCCAGCAGTTTTACCCGGGATGAAAAACTGTTTTTT
V: TRBV6-1; size: .; J: TRBJ1-1; D: TRBD1; CDR3: CASSPGTGVSEAFF; DNA: TGTGCCAGCAGTCCAGGGACAGGGGTGAGTGAAGCTTTCTTT
V: TRBV11-2; size: .; J: TRBJ2-7; D: .; CDR3: CASSTYSYEQYF; DNA: TGTGCCAGCAGCACCTACTCCTACGAGCAGTACTTC
V: TRBV11-2; size: .; J: TRBJ2-7; D: TRBD1; CDR3: CASNLDRVGNEQYF; DNA: TGTGCCAGCAATTTAGACAGGGTGGGAAACGAGCAGTACTTC
V: TRBV20-1; size: many; J: TRBJ2-5; D: TRBD2; CDR3: CSARDLFSGSLETQYF; DNA: TGCAGTGCTAGAGATTTGTTTAGCGGGAGTTTAGAGACCCAGTACTTC
V: TRBV12-3/TRBV12-4; size: .; J: TRBJ2-5; D: .; CDR3: CASSSQDYPETQYF; DNA: TGTGCCAGCAGTTCTCAGGACTACCCGGAGACCCAGTACTTC
V: TRBV12-3/TRBV12-4; size: few; J: TRBJ1-1; D: TRBD1; CDR3: CASSESQGGNTEAFF; DNA: TGTGCCAGCAGTGAATCACAGGGGGGAAACACTGAAGCTTTCTTT
V: TRBV29-1; size: .; J: TRBJ2-4; D: .; CDR3: CSVESSLNIQYF; DNA: TGCAGCGTTGAGTCCAGCTTAAACATTCAGTACTTC
V: TRBV6-1; size: once; J: TRBJ2-3; D: TRBD2; CDR3: CASRELAGGGRYTDTQYF; DNA: TGTGCCAGCAGGGAACTAGCGGGAGGGGGTAGGTACACAGATACGCAGTATTTT
V: TRBV6-1; size: many; J: TRBJ1-1; D: .; CDR3: CASRPPGSDAEAFF; DNA: TGTGCCAGCAGACCTCCAGGGAGTGACGCTGAAGCTTTCTTT
V: TRBV27; size: .; J: TRBJ1-1; D: .; CDR3: CASSSRPLGGTEAFF; DNA: TGTGCCAGCAGCTCCCGTCCACTGGGGGGCACTGAAGCTTTCTTT
V: TRBV20-1; size: .; J: TRBJ2-5; D: .; CDR3: CSARKSQETQYF; DNA: TGCAGTGCTAGAAAGAGCCAAGAGACCCAGTACTTC
V: TRBV18; size: .; J: TRBJ1-1; D: TRBD1; CDR3: CASSRLQGAVTEAFF; DNA: TGTGCCAGCTCACGGCTACAGGGGGCTGTCACTGAAGCTTTCTTT
V: TRBV6-1; size: .; J: TRBJ1-5; D: .; CDR3: CATKRTQGNQPQHF; DNA: TGTGCCACCAAACGGACACAGGGTAATCAGCCCCAGCATTTT